The clone carrying this T cell receptor beta chain was recorded many times. This sample was included in a study of early T cells in non-severe SARS-CoV-2 infection. This CDR3 spans 14 amino acids. CDR1 and CDR2 from the germline V gene are SGHTA and FQGNSA. Trimming left V 2 bases short and J 6 bases short, with 11 bases between. TCRdb itself ran the 5' RACE reads through MiXCR, one entry per CDR3 protein. The table has roughly 53,000 distinct CDR3 sequences, 8.5% to 12% seen once. Sequencing was carried out using whole blood. The receptor comes from an adult who was a healthcare worker with PCR-confirmed SARS-CoV-2 infection or an uninfected control (not recorded which). The J gene is TRBJ1-5, the V gene TRBV7-2; D gene unclear. This CDR3 is CASSLKFIGQPQHF. CDR3 nucleotide sequence: TGTGCCAGCAGCTTAAAGTTTATCGGTCAGCCCCAGCATTTT.